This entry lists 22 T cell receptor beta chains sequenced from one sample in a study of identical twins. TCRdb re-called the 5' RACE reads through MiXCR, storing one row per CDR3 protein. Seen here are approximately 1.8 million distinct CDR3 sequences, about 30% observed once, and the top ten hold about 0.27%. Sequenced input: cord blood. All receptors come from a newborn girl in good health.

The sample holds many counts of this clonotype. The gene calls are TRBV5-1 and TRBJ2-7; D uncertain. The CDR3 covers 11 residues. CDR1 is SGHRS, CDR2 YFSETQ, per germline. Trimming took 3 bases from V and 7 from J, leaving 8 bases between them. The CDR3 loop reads CASSSQVEQYF. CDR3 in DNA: TGCGCCAGCAGCTCTCAGGTTGAGCAGTACTTC.

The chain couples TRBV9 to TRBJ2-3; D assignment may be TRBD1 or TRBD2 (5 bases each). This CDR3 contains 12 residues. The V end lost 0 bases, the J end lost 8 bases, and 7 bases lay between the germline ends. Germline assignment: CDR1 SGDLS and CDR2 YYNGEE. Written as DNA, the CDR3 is TGTGCCAGCAGCGTAGTGGGGGTTACGCAGTATTTT. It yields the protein CASSVVGVTQYF. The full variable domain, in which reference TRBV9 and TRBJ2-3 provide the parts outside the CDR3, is DSGVTQTPKHLITATGQRVTLRCSPRSGDLSVYWYQQSLDQGLQFLIQYYNGEERAKGNILERFSAQQFPDLHSELNLSSLELGDSALYFCASSVVGVTQYFGPGTRLTVL.

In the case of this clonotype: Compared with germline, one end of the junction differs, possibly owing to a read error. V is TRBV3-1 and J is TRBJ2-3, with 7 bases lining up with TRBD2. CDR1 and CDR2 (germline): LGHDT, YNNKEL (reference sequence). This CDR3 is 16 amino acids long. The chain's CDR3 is CASSQGASGTLDRQYF. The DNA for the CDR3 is TGTGCCAGCAGCCAAGGTGCAAGCGGGACCCTAGATAGGCAGTATTTT.

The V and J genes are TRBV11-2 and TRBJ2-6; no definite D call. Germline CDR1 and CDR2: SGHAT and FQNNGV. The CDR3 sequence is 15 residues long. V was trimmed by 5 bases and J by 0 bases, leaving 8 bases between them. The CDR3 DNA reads TGTGCCAGCAGCATGACTGTCTCTGGGGCCAACGTCCTGACTTTC. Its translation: CASSMTVSGANVLTF.

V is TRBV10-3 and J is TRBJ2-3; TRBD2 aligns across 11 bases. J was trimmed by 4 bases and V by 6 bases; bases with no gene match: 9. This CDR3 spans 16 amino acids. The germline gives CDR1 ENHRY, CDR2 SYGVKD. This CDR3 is CAIRSGTSGGADTQYF. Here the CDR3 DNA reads TGTGCCATCAGATCCGGGACTAGCGGAGGGGCAGATACGCAGTATTTT.

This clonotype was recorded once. The CDR3 sequence is CAPGQGSSNYGYTF. The CDR3 coding sequence is TGTGCCCCGGGACAGGGGTCATCTAACTATGGCTACACCTTC. V is TRBV24-1 and J is TRBJ1-2, with 10 bases lining up with TRBD1. This CDR3 is built from 14 residues. Germline V gene lookup returns CDR1 KGHDR and CDR2 SFDVKD. The junction had 6 bases not matched to a gene; V was cut back by 12 bases and J by 0 bases.

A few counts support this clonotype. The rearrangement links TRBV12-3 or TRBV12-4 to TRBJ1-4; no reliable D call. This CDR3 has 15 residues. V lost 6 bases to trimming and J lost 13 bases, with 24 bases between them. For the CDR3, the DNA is TGTGCCAGCAGCTACACTGGACCGAGCCCCCGGGCACTGTTTTTT. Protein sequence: CASSYTGPSPRALFF.

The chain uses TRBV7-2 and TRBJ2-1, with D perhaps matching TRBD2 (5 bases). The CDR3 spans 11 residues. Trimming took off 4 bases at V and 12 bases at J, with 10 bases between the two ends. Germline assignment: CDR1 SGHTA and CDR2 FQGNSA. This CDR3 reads CASSSEGGQFF. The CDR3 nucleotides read TGTGCCAGCAGCTCGGAAGGAGGGCAGTTCTTC.

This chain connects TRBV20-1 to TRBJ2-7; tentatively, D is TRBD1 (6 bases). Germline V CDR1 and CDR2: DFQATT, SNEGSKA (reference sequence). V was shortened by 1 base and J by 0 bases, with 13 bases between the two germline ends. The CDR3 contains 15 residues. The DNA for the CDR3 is TGCAGTGCTAGAGTAAAGGGACACAGCTCCTACGAGCAGTACTTC. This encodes CSARVKGHSSYEQYF.

CDR3 bases: TGTGCCAGCAGTTTAGGTGCAGGGTCCACCGGGGAGCTGTTTTTT. Protein sequence: CASSLGAGSTGELFF. V gene TRBV12-3 or TRBV12-4 combines with J gene TRBJ2-2, with D possibly matching TRBD1 (5 bases). Trimming left V 1 base short and J 4 bases short, with 10 bases between. CDR3 size: 15 residues.

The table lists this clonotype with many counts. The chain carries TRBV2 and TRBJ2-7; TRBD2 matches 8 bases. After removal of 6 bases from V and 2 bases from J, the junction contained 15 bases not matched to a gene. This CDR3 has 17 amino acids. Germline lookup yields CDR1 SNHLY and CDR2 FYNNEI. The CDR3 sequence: CASSEVETSGLAYEQYF. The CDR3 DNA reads TGTGCCAGCAGCGAGGTAGAAACTAGCGGACTAGCCTACGAGCAGTACTTC. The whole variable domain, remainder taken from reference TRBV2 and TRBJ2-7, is EPEVTQTPSHQVTQMGQEVILRCVPISNHLYFYWYRQILGQKVEFLVSFYNNEISEKSEIFDDQFSVERPDGSNFTLKIRSTKLEDSAMYFCASSEVETSGLAYEQYFGPGTRLTVT.

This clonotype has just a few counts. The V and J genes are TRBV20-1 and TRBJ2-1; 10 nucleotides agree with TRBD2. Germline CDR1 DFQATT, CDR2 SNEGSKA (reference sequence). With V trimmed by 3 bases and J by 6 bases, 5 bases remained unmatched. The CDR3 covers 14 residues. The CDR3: CSASSLAGVNEQFF. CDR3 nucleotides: TGCAGTGCTAGTTCCCTAGCGGGGGTCAATGAGCAGTTCTTC.

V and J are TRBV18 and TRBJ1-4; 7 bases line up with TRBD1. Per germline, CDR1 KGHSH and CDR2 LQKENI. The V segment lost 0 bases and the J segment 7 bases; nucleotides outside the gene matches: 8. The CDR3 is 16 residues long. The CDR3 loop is CASSPPMTGRGEKLFF. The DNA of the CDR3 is TGTGCCAGCTCACCACCGATGACAGGGAGGGGTGAAAAACTGTTTTTT. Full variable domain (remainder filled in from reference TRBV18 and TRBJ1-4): NAGVMQNPRHLVRRRGQEARLRCSPMKGHSHVYWYRQLPEEGLKFMVYLQKENIIDESGMPKERFSAEFPKEGPSILRIQQVVRGDSAAYFCASSPPMTGRGEKLFFGSGTQLSVL.

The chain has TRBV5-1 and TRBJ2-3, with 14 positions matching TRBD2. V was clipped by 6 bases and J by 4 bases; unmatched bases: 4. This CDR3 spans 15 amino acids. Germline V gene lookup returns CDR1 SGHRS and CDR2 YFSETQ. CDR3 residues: CASTWTSGGSDTQYF. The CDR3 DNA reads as TGCGCCAGCACATGGACTAGCGGGGGGTCAGATACGCAGTATTTT.

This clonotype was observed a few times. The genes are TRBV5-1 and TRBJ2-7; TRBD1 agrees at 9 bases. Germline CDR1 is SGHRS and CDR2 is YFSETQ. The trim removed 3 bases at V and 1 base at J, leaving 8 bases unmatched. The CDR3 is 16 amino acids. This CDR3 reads CASSSSQGALSYEQYF. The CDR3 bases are TGCGCCAGCAGCTCATCACAGGGGGCCCTATCCTACGAGCAGTACTTC. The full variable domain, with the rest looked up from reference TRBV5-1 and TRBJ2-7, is KAGVTQTPRYLIKTRGQQVTLSCSPISGHRSVSWYQQTPGQGLQFLFEYFSETQRNKGNFPGRFSGRQFSNSRSEMNVSTLELGDSALYLCASSSSQGALSYEQYFGPGTRLTVT.

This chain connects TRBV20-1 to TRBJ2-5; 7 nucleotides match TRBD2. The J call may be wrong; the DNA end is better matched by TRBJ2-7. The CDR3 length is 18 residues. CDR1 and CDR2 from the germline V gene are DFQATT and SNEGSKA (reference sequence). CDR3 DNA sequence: TGCAGTGCTCGTGTAATCCCCGCTTTTGGGGGGGGAACCTACGAGCAGTACTTC. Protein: CSARVIPAFGGGTYEQYF.

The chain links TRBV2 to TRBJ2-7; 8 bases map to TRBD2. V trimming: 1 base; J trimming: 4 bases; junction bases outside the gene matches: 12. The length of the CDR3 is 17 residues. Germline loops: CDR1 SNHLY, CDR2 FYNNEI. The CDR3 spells CASSEEPEAGVLYEQYF. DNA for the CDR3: TGTGCCAGCAGTGAAGAACCAGAAGCGGGAGTGCTTTACGAGCAGTACTTC.

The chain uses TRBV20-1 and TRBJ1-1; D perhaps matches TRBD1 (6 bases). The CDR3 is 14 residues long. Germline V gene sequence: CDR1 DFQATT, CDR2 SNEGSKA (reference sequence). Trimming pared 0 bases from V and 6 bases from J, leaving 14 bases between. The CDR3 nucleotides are TGCAGTGCTAGAGATTTTACACAGGGAGCTGAAGCTTTCTTT. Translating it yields CSARDFTQGAEAFF.

The CDR3 DNA reads TGCGCCAGCAGCCAAGCCCCTTGGCAGGGTTCCTACGAGCAGTACTTC. This gives the protein CASSQAPWQGSYEQYF. This chain uses TRBV4-1 with TRBJ2-7; D perhaps matches TRBD1 (5 bases). The CDR3 length is 16 residues. With 1 base removed from V and 1 base from J, the gap between germline ends came to 14 bases. Germline CDR1 reads MGHRA; CDR2 reads YSYEKL.

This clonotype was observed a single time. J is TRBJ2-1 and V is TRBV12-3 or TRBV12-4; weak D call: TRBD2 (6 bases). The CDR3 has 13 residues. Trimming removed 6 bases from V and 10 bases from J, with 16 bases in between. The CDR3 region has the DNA TGTGCCAGCAGACGAGCGGGTACCTACGAGCAGTTCTTC. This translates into CASRRAGTYEQFF.

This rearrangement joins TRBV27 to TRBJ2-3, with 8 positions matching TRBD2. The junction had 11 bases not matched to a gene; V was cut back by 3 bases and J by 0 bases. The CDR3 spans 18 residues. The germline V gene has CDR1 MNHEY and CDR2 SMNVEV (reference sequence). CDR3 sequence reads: CASSFSGLAFASTDTQYF. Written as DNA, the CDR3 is TGTGCCAGCAGTTTCTCTGGACTAGCCTTCGCTAGCACAGATACGCAGTATTTT.

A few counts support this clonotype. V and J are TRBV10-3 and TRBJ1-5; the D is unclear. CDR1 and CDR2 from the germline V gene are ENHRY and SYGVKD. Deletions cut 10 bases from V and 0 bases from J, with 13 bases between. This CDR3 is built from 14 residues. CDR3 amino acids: CANFHADSNQPQHF. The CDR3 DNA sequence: TGTGCCAACTTCCACGCGGATAGCAATCAGCCCCAGCATTTT.